What follows are 14 T cell receptor beta chains derived from one specimen sequenced in a study of T cell clonality in common variable immunodeficiency. Method: immunoSEQ multiplex PCR; TCRdb's copy keeps in-frame clones and lacks some. Recorded here are more than 30,000 clones, none singletons. The sample taken for sequencing was peripheral blood mononuclear cells. The receptors originated from a person aged 18 to 75 in good health.

This clone showed up many times. The read terminates 3 residues before the CDR3 end, so the remaining end is supplied by the germline J gene. V usage is TRBV5-1 and J usage is TRBJ2-1; 9 bases fit TRBD2. CDR1 and CDR2 (germline): SGHRS, YFSETQ. J lost 6 bases, V lost 4 bases, and 5 bases had no gene match. The CDR3 is 14 amino acids. CDR3 DNA, as far as it was read: TGCGCCAGCAGCGCGGGGGGGGCCGGCAATGAG. Protein sequence: CASSAGGAGNE. The entire CDR3 protein reads CASSAGGAGNEQFF.

In its sample, this clone was seen many times. The read gets to within 3 residues of the CDR3 end, and the germline J gene fills in the rest. The chain couples TRBV30 to TRBJ2-2; D is unresolved. The CDR3 covers 16 residues. Germline-derived CDR1 and CDR2 are GTSNPN and SVGIG (reference sequence). V was pared by 0 bases and J by 2 bases, with 13 bases between. Partial CDR3 DNA: TGTGCCTGGAGTGTACGGGTATGGGTAAACACCGGGGAG. Translating it yields CAWSVRVWVNTGE. The full CDR3 sequence reads CAWSVRVWVNTGELFF. The full variable domain, in which reference TRBV30 and TRBJ2-2 provide the parts outside the CDR3, is SQTIHQWPATLVQPVGSPLSLECTVEGTSNPNLYWYRQAAGRGLQLLFYSVGIGQISSEVPQNLSASRPQDRQFILSSKKLLLSDSGFYLCAWSVRVWVNTGELFFGEGSRLTVL.

In its sample, this clone was seen many times. The CDR3 is cut off 3 residues early in the read; its end comes from the germline J gene. The genes are TRBV5-1 and TRBJ2-1; 7 positions match TRBD1. The germline CDR1 and CDR2 sequences are SGHRS and YFSETQ. The trim removed 4 bases at V and 3 bases at J, leaving 4 bases unmatched. CDR3 length equals 14 residues. CDR3 in amino acids: CASSLGQIYNEQFF. Incomplete CDR3 DNA: TGCGCCAGCAGCCTGGGACAGATCTACAATGAG.

This clone was counted at least ten times. The read halts 3 residues ahead of the CDR3 end, with the missing end drawn from the germline J gene. This chain links TRBV6-2 or TRBV6-3 with TRBJ2-7; TRBD2 agrees at 12 bases. The germline V gene has CDR1 MNHEY and CDR2 SVGEGT. CDR3 length: 17 amino acids. The V and J ends lost 2 bases and 5 bases, in that order; junction bases with no gene match: 10. The CDR3 reads CASSYPLLAGGVNEQYF. The part of the CDR3 DNA that was read is TGTGCCAGCAGTTACCCCTTACTAGCGGGGGGCGTCAACGAG.

This clone was picked up many times. The read is 3 residues too short to cover the CDR3 end, so that end is filled in from the germline J gene. The chain is built from TRBV28 and TRBJ1-5; a possible D gene is TRBD1 (5 bases). Germline values: CDR1 MDHEN, CDR2 SYDVKM. The ends were cut back, 6 bases at V and 6 bases at J, with 15 bases in the middle. This CDR3 comprises 14 residues. The CDR3 bases that were read are TGTGCCAGCAGCGAATCAGGGAAAGGTCAGCCC. Encoded protein: CASSESGKGQP. The entire CDR3 is CASSESGKGQPQHF.

This clone was seen repeatedly, ten times or more. The read finishes 3 residues shy of the CDR3 end, and the germline J gene is used to complete it. This rearrangement joins TRBV7-2 to TRBJ2-7; the D gene could be TRBD1 or TRBD2 (5 bases each). This CDR3 is built from 14 residues. From germline, CDR1 is SGHTA and CDR2 FQGNSA. V shed 3 bases and J shed 2 bases, with 11 bases lying between them. This CDR3 reads CASSFERGTYEQYF. Incomplete CDR3 DNA: TGTGCCAGCAGCTTTGAGAGGGGAACCTACGAG. The full variable domain, in which reference TRBV7-2 and TRBJ2-7 provide the parts outside the CDR3, is GAGVSQSPSNKVTEKGKDVELRCDPISGHTALYWYRQSLGQGLEFLIYFQGNSAPDKSGLPSDRFSAERTGGSVSTLTIQRTQQEDSAVYLCASSFERGTYEQYFGPGTRLTVT.

This clone was counted at least ten times. The read ends 3 residues shy of where the CDR3 ends; the end is completed using the germline J gene. V is TRBV4-2 and J is TRBJ2-6; possibly TRBD1 for D (5 bases). Germline V gives CDR1 LGHNA, CDR2 YNFKEQ. The length of the CDR3 is 15 residues. Deletions cut 0 bases from V and 3 bases from J, with 6 bases between. Incomplete CDR3 DNA: TGTGCCAGCAGCCAAGATCAGGGTGGGGCCAACGTC. Its translation is CASSQDQGGANV. The full CDR3 sequence reads CASSQDQGGANVLTF.

This clone was counted many times. The CDR3 DNA, read in part, is TGTGCCATGGCCCCAGCGCAGGGTCTAAACACTGAA. It encodes CAMAPAQGLNTE. The CDR3 as a whole reads CAMAPAQGLNTEAFF. This chain uses TRBV10-3 with TRBJ1-1; TRBD1 might be the D (5 bases). The CDR3 end is not reached by the read, which stops 3 residues before it; the germline J gene fills it in. The CDR3 length is 15 residues. CDR1 is ENHRY and CDR2 is SYGVKD in the germline V gene. Trimming removed 9 bases at V and 2 bases at J, with 19 bases between.

This clone was detected ten times or more. The CDR3 loop reads CASSSGTGGSPLHF. The CDR3 bases that were read are TGTGCCAGTAGTTCCGGGACAGGGGGTTCACCC. This rearrangement joins TRBV19 to TRBJ1-6; 11 bases line up with TRBD1. The CDR3 is cut off 3 residues early in the read; its end comes from the germline J gene. Germline loops: CDR1 LNHDA, CDR2 SQIVND (reference sequence). V gave up 5 bases and J gave up 9 bases; unmatched junction bases: 3. CDR3 size: 14 residues.

At least ten counts were recorded for this clone. The CDR3 end falls 3 residues outside the read, so it is completed with the germline J gene. This chain connects TRBV20-1 to TRBJ2-5; 9 bases map to TRBD2. The CDR3 length is 14 residues. The junction had 4 bases not matched to a gene; V was cut back by 1 base and J by 4 bases. Germline values: CDR1 DFQATT, CDR2 SNEGSKA (reference sequence). The CDR3 DNA, read in part, is TGCAGTGCTAGAGTGTCACTAGCGGGAGAGACC. As protein: CSARVSLAGET. Given in full, the CDR3 is CSARVSLAGETQYF.

This clone was recorded at least ten times. Coverage ceases 3 residues before the CDR3 finishes, and the germline J gene fills in the end. The chain combines TRBV5-1 with TRBJ1-3, with TRBD1 as a possible D gene (6 bases). The CDR3 loop spans 14 amino acids. V was trimmed by 4 bases and J by 3 bases, leaving 11 bases between them. CDR1 is SGHRS, CDR2 YFSETQ, per germline. The CDR3 DNA, read in part, is TGCGCCAGCAGCGGGCAGGGGAGTGGAAACACC. Amino acid sequence: CASSGQGSGNT. The full-length CDR3 reads as CASSGQGSGNTIYF.

This clone was detected ten times or more. The read comes to an end 3 residues before the CDR3 does, leaving the germline J gene to fill in the end. The rearrangement uses TRBV2 and TRBJ1-2; D is perhaps TRBD1 (5 bases). Deletions cut 3 bases from V and 4 bases from J, with 15 bases between. The CDR3 has 15 residues. CDR1 and CDR2 (germline): SNHLY, FYNNEI. CDR3 in amino acids: CASSERQGYLYGYTF. The CDR3 bases that were read are TGTGCCAGCAGTGAGCGGCAGGGATACCTCTATGGC.

This clone appeared many times. The sequenced fragment ends 3 residues before the CDR3 boundary, so the rest is inferred from the germline J gene. The V gene is TRBV6-2 or TRBV6-3, the J gene TRBJ1-1, with TRBD1 matching 9 bases. Germline CDR1 MNHEY, CDR2 SVGEGT. The CDR3 runs to 14 residues. The sequenced part of the CDR3 DNA is TGTGCCAGCACCTTACAGGGGGCCCGTGGGGGA. It encodes CASTLQGARGG. The entire CDR3 protein is CASTLQGARGGAFF.

This clone showed up many times. The CDR3 goes on 3 residues after the read ends, and that part is filled in from the germline J gene. V and J are TRBV6-2 or TRBV6-3 and TRBJ2-1; D is unclear. Germline assignment: CDR1 MNHEY and CDR2 SVGEGT. V shed 5 bases and J shed 4 bases, with 9 bases lying between them. The CDR3 is 13 residues long. The covered CDR3 bases are TGTGCCAGCAGTAACACAGAATACAATGAG. Translated, it gives CASSNTEYNE. The entire CDR3 reads CASSNTEYNEQFF.